The 26 T cell receptor beta chains in this list originate from one sample, sequenced in a study of cytomegalovirus exposure and HLA in healthy donors (dated by TCRdb to 2016 to 2017). The library was prepared using the immunoSEQ multiplex PCR assay. A mixture of 60 forward primers for TCR Vbeta segments and 13 reverse primers for TCR Jbeta segments was used in the multiplex PCR. This immuneACCESS table, as held by TCRdb, lists in-frame sequences with V and J called but not all clones. Of the missing ones, under half trace to an unresolved V gene in checked studies; the others have no known cause. This sample lists about 160,000 clones; 87% were detected once. About 0.93% of the sample belongs to the ten largest clones. The sequenced sample was PBMCs. The receptors shown here come from a woman in her twenties or thirties in good health and CMV-seronegative.

The V gene is TRBV11-3, the J gene TRBJ2-2, with D perhaps TRBD2 (6 bases). The germline CDR1 and CDR2 sequences are SGHNT and YENEEA. V was shortened by 1 base and J by 1 base, with 10 bases between the two germline ends. CDR3 size: 16 residues. This chain's CDR3 is CASSLGGIQNTGELFF. CDR3 bases: TGTGCCAGCAGCTTAGGCGGGATTCAGAACACCGGGGAGCTGTTTTTT.

The chain has TRBV12-5 and TRBJ2-1, with D maybe TRBD2 (5 bases). CDR3 length: 14 amino acids. The germline V gene has CDR1 LGHNT and CDR2 FRNRAP. Trimming shortened V by 3 bases and J by 5 bases, and 11 bases separated the two germline ends. CDR3 protein: CASGFIPGDNEQFF. DNA for the CDR3: TGTGCTAGTGGTTTTATCCCCGGGGACAATGAGCAGTTCTTC.

The chain links TRBV4-3 to TRBJ2-2; D perhaps matches TRBD2 (7 bases). Trimming removed 1 base at V and 2 bases at J, with 11 bases between. The CDR3 is 16 residues long. Germline V gives CDR1 LGHNA, CDR2 YSLEER. CDR3 loop: CASSQVPGGNTGELFF. The CDR3 coding sequence is TGCGCCAGCAGCCAAGTTCCGGGGGGCAACACCGGGGAGCTGTTTTTT.

The gene calls are TRBV5-6 and TRBJ2-6; D might be TRBD2 (6 bases). This CDR3 is 17 amino acids long. The germline V gene has CDR1 SGHDT and CDR2 YYEEEE. V lost 4 bases, J lost 2 bases, and 16 bases lay in between. The DNA for the CDR3 is TGTGCCAGCAGCGCCGGGATTTGGAGGGCTGGGGCCAACGTCCTGACTTTC. It encodes CASSAGIWRAGANVLTF.

The V gene is TRBV12-5, the J gene TRBJ1-1; 8 bases line up with TRBD1. The length of the CDR3 is 15 residues. Germline CDR1 and CDR2: LGHNT and FRNRAP. The junction had 6 bases not matched to a gene; V was cut back by 6 bases and J by 0 bases. DNA for the CDR3: TGTGCTAGTGGCAAGGACAGGGCTCTGAACACTGAAGCTTTCTTT. Its translation is CASGKDRALNTEAFF.

The chain has TRBV18 and TRBJ2-6; a possible D gene is TRBD2 (6 bases). V was pared by 6 bases and J by 0 bases, with 9 bases between. Germline V gene data show CDR1 as KGHSH and CDR2 as LQKENI. The CDR3 consists of 15 residues. This CDR3 is CASSGGGSGANVLTF. The CDR3 coding sequence is TGTGCCAGCTCGGGAGGCGGCTCTGGGGCCAACGTCCTGACTTTC. The complete variable domain, with remaining parts taken from reference TRBV18 and TRBJ2-6, reads NAGVMQNPRHLVRRRGQEARLRCSPMKGHSHVYWYRQLPEEGLKFMVYLQKENIIDESGMPKERFSAEFPKEGPSILRIQQVVRGDSAAYFCASSGGGSGANVLTFGAGSRLTVL.

The CDR3 here is CASSVEPPPSGSGADTQYF. Here the CDR3 DNA reads TGTGCCAGCAGCGTAGAGCCCCCGCCTAGCGGGAGCGGGGCAGATACGCAGTATTTT. The gene calls are TRBV9 and TRBJ2-3; 10 positions agree with TRBD2. CDR1 is SGDLS, CDR2 YYNGEE, per germline. The V gene end was trimmed by 0 bases and the J gene end by 4 bases; junction bases not matched to a gene: 14. The CDR3 contains 19 residues. Full variable domain (remainder filled in from reference TRBV9 and TRBJ2-3): DSGVTQTPKHLITATGQRVTLRCSPRSGDLSVYWYQQSLDQGLQFLIQYYNGEERAKGNILERFSAQQFPDLHSELNLSSLELGDSALYFCASSVEPPPSGSGADTQYFGPGTRLTVL.

The chain employs TRBV6-4 and TRBJ1-2, with D possibly being TRBD1 (5 bases). CDR3 size: 16 residues. Deletions cut 5 bases from V and 4 bases from J, with 20 bases between. CDR1 and CDR2 (germline): MRHNA, SNTAGT. The DNA for the CDR3 is TGTGCCAGCAGTCGCCTTGGGGAGGGGATTTTCTATGGCTACACCTTC. Translation gives CASSRLGEGIFYGYTF.

This rearrangement joins TRBV27 to TRBJ2-2; 7 nucleotides align to TRBD2. The germline gives CDR1 MNHEY, CDR2 SMNVEV (reference sequence). This CDR3 has 12 residues. J was trimmed by 4 bases and V by 8 bases; bases with no gene match: 1. The CDR3 DNA reads TGTGCCAGCGGGGGGGGCACCGGGGAGCTGTTTTTT. Translated: CASGGGTGELFF.

The chain carries TRBV28 and TRBJ2-7; no clear D. Between the trimmed V and J ends, which lost 2 bases and 6 bases, there was a span of 8 bases. CDR1 and CDR2 (germline): MDHEN, SYDVKM. This CDR3 contains 12 residues. The CDR3 region is CASSLPRLEQYF. The CDR3, as DNA: TGTGCCAGCAGTTTACCCAGACTCGAGCAGTACTTC. Drawing the rest from reference TRBV28 and TRBJ2-7, the complete variable domain is DVKVTQSSRYLVKRTGEKVFLECVQDMDHENMFWYRQDPGLGLRLIYFSYDVKMKEKGDIPEGYSVSREKKERFSLILESASTNQTSMYLCASSLPRLEQYFGPGTRLTVT.

V usage is TRBV7-8 and J usage is TRBJ2-7; 7 nucleotides line up with TRBD2. The V segment lost 1 base and the J segment 0 bases; nucleotides outside the gene matches: 3. Germline CDR1 and CDR2: SGHVS and FQNEAQ. There are 15 residues in the CDR3. CDR3 protein: CASSLGGSSSYEQYF. The DNA for the CDR3 is TGTGCCAGCAGCTTAGGCGGGAGCAGCTCCTACGAGCAGTACTTC.

The chain uses TRBV9 and TRBJ1-5, with 7 bases identical to TRBD1. Germline-derived CDR1 and CDR2 are SGDLS and YYNGEE. This CDR3 is 17 amino acids long. The V gene end was trimmed by 4 bases and the J gene end by 5 bases; junction bases not matched to a gene: 15. CDR3 coding DNA: TGTGCCAGCAGCCCCACGACAGGGCTCCTGGATTATCAGCCCCAGCATTTT. Protein product: CASSPTTGLLDYQPQHF.

The chain has TRBV5-6 and TRBJ1-2; the D gene is possibly TRBD1 (5 bases). Trimming shortened V by 4 bases and J by 6 bases, and 10 bases separated the two germline ends. Germline assignment: CDR1 SGHDT and CDR2 YYEEEE. This CDR3 is built from 12 residues. The CDR3 sequence is CASSHDSNGYTF. For the CDR3, the DNA is TGTGCCAGCAGCCACGACAGTAATGGCTACACCTTC. The full variable domain, completed using reference TRBV5-6 and TRBJ1-2, is DAGVTQSPTHLIKTRGQQVTLRCSPKSGHDTVSWYQQALGQGPQFIFQYYEEEERQRGNFPDRFSGHQFPNYSSELNVNALLLGDSALYLCASSHDSNGYTFGSGTRLTVV.

V usage is TRBV4-1 and J usage is TRBJ2-7, with 8 bases lining up with TRBD2. The length of the CDR3 is 15 residues. The V and J ends lost 4 bases and 2 bases, in that order; junction bases with no gene match: 7. Germline V gene data show CDR1 as MGHRA and CDR2 as YSYEKL. The CDR3 coding sequence is TGCGCCAGCAGCCCGAGCGGGGGCCAAACCTACGAGCAGTACTTC. It yields the protein CASSPSGGQTYEQYF.

The genes are TRBV5-4 and TRBJ1-4; TRBD1 aligns across 7 bases. V lost 3 bases to trimming and J lost 8 bases; unmatched junction nucleotides: 10. CDR1 is SGHNT, CDR2 YYREEE, per germline (reference sequence). This CDR3 region has 15 residues. CDR3 bases: TGTGCCAGCAGCTCAAAACGGGACAGTGCGGAAAAACTGTTTTTT. It is translated as CASSSKRDSAEKLFF.

The chain is built from TRBV19 and TRBJ1-6, with TRBD1 matching 9 bases. J gave up 5 bases and V 1 base, and 6 bases lay outside the gene matches. The germline V gene encodes CDR1 LNHDA and CDR2 SQIVND (reference sequence). The CDR3 totals 17 residues. Here the CDR3 DNA reads TGTGCCAGTAGTATAGTCCCGGGACAGGGAAATAATTCACCCCTCCACTTT. Amino acid sequence: CASSIVPGQGNNSPLHF. Full variable domain (remainder filled in from reference TRBV19 and TRBJ1-6): DGGITQSPKYLFRKEGQNVTLSCEQNLNHDAMYWYRQDPGQGLRLIYYSQIVNDFQKGDIAEGYSVSREKKESFPLTVTSAQKNPTAFYLCASSIVPGQGNNSPLHFGNGTRLTVT.

The genes are TRBV30 and TRBJ2-7, with 10 bases matching TRBD2. Germline assignment: CDR1 GTSNPN and CDR2 SVGIG (reference sequence). Trimming removed 0 bases from V and 13 bases from J; junction bases left unmatched: 9. The CDR3 spans 13 residues. The CDR3 sequence: CAWSVTASGSFYF. The CDR3 DNA follows: TGTGCCTGGAGTGTAACGGCTAGCGGGAGTTTTTACTTC. The full variable domain, completed using reference TRBV30 and TRBJ2-7, is SQTIHQWPATLVQPVGSPLSLECTVEGTSNPNLYWYRQAAGRGLQLLFYSVGIGQISSEVPQNLSASRPQDRQFILSSKKLLLSDSGFYLCAWSVTASGSFYFGPGTRLTVT.

V is TRBV9 and J is TRBJ2-1; 9 bases map to TRBD2. This CDR3 is built from 14 residues. Looked up from germline, CDR1 is SGDLS and CDR2 is YYNGEE. Trimming removed 3 bases from V and 8 bases from J; junction bases left unmatched: 6. The DNA for the CDR3 is TGTGCCAGCAGCGGGACTAGCGAGATCTATGAGCAGTTCTTC. It yields the protein CASSGTSEIYEQFF.

The chain combines TRBV5-1 with TRBJ2-1, with 9 positions matching TRBD2. The junction had 1 base not matched to a gene; V was cut back by 3 bases and J by 0 bases. The CDR3 totals 15 residues. The germline V gene has CDR1 SGHRS and CDR2 YFSETQ. DNA for the CDR3: TGCGCCAGCAGCTATAGCGGGAGCTCCTACAATGAGCAGTTCTTC. Its translation: CASSYSGSSYNEQFF.

A remark on this clone: Other DNA sequences in this sample translate to the same CDR3. CDR3 amino acids: CASSPTGYNEQFF. In nucleotides, the CDR3 is TGTGCCAGCAGCCCGACTGGATACAATGAGCAGTTCTTC. The chain couples TRBV5-5 to TRBJ2-1; D is undetermined. Per germline, CDR1 SGHKS and CDR2 YYEKEE (reference sequence). The CDR3 length is 13 residues. With 4 bases removed from V and 4 bases from J, the gap between germline ends came to 9 bases.

The genes are TRBV2 and TRBJ1-1, with 7 bases fitting TRBD1. The CDR3 extends over 14 amino acids. CDR1 is SNHLY, CDR2 FYNNEI, per germline. V lost 6 bases, J lost 5 bases, and 9 bases stayed unmatched. This CDR3 reads CASREDRSGTEAFF. The CDR3 DNA reads TGTGCCAGCAGAGAGGACAGGTCTGGGACTGAAGCTTTCTTT. Based on the CDR3 plus reference TRBV2 and TRBJ1-1, the full variable domain is EPEVTQTPSHQVTQMGQEVILRCVPISNHLYFYWYRQILGQKVEFLVSFYNNEISEKSEIFDDQFSVERPDGSNFTLKIRSTKLEDSAMYFCASREDRSGTEAFFGQGTRLTVV.

This clone was detected only once. The identical CDR3 is also encoded by other nucleotide sequences in the sample. DNA of the CDR3: TGCGCCAGCAGCTTAGGAGGGCGTGCAGATACGCAGTATTTT. Encoded protein: CASSLGGRADTQYF. The chain recombines TRBV5-1 with TRBJ2-3; tentative D call: TRBD2 (6 bases). This CDR3 spans 14 amino acids. Trimming left V 2 bases short and J 4 bases short, with 11 bases between. Germline CDR1 SGHRS, CDR2 YFSETQ.

As regards this clone: The identical CDR3 is also encoded by other nucleotide sequences in the sample. V is TRBV10-2 and J is TRBJ2-1; 11 bases match TRBD2. V dropped 4 bases and J dropped 7; count of bases not matched to a gene: 9. This CDR3 spans 16 amino acids. Germline CDR1 WSHSY, CDR2 SAAADI. The CDR3 sequence is CASSVLAGGPRNEQFF. For the CDR3, the DNA is TGCGCCAGCAGTGTGTTAGCGGGAGGGCCGCGAAATGAGCAGTTCTTC.

The DNA for the CDR3 is TGCGCCAGCAGCCAAGATCGGTCGGTCCAAGAGACCCAGTACTTC. Translated, it gives CASSQDRSVQETQYF. V and J are TRBV4-1 and TRBJ2-5; no clear D. CDR1 is MGHRA and CDR2 is YSYEKL in the germline V gene. CDR3 length: 15 amino acids. Trimming pared 0 bases from V and 1 base from J, leaving 9 bases between.

This clone has only one observation. The rearrangement links TRBV28 to TRBJ1-2; no definite D call. The CDR3 is 16 residues long. From germline, CDR1 is MDHEN and CDR2 SYDVKM. Trimming cost V 6 bases and J 5 bases, with 22 bases left between them. CDR3 bases: TGTGCCAGCAGAACCATGATTAGAGGGTCAAGGTATGGCTACACCTTC. The encoded protein is CASRTMIRGSRYGYTF.

V usage is TRBV10-1 and J usage is TRBJ2-7, with TRBD2 matching over 8 bases. CDR1 is WNHNN, CDR2 SYGVQD, per germline (reference sequence). J was trimmed by 9 bases and V by 5 bases; bases with no gene match: 9. The CDR3 consists of 13 residues. CDR3 sequence reads: CASSLGLAGPQYF. The CDR3 coding sequence is TGCGCCAGCAGTTTGGGGCTAGCGGGCCCGCAGTACTTC.